This TCR beta chain appears in the sequencing data of a study of T cell responses to AZD1222 COVID-19 vaccine. The CDR3 runs 18 residues. CDR1 is SGHRS, CDR2 YFSETQ, per germline. Trimming pared 0 bases from V and 6 bases from J, leaving 24 bases between. General study findings and limits: White British ancestry dominated among donors, who included more females, and clonal diversity was possibly underestimated. At baseline, seropositivity was found in only a handful of AZD1222 recipients. It was only after the peak T cell response that any repertoires were sampled.

The method was immunoSEQ multiplex PCR; TCRdb's version includes in-frame clones alone and lacks a portion of them. The table lists more than 150,000 clones, 90% of them singletons. A word on this clone: Its antigen remains unidentified.

The gene calls are TRBV5-1 and TRBJ1-1; weak D call: TRBD1 (5 bases). The receptor comes from an adult in good health. The sample here was peripheral blood, taken on day 0 of AZD1222 vaccination. The CDR3 spells CASSLAETERTLYAEAFF. CDR3 bases: TGCGCCAGCAGCTTGGCCGAGACAGAACGTACACTATATGCTGAAGCTTTCTTT.